The T cell receptor beta chain described here comes from a study of blood T cells in healthy people across ages. Turning to this clonotype: Its antigen is unidentified.

A second PCR of about 6 to 12 cycles used a sample-barcoded 5' primer and a J-beta primer mix. Using its own MiXCR run on the 5' RACE reads, TCRdb lists one record per CDR3 protein. The sample lists hundreds of thousands of distinct CDR3 sequences; roughly 49% were seen once. The length of the CDR3 is 15 residues. V lost 6 bases, J lost 2 bases, and 4 bases stayed unmatched. CDR1 MNHEY and CDR2 SMNVEV come from the germline V gene (reference sequence). Study-wide findings and caveats: Among long-lived donors, naive CD4+ cells were more numerous and diversity higher than in aged donors. A strong correlation was seen between TCR beta diversity and naive T cell percentage. Investigators treated diversity estimates from one million T cells as underestimates.

The chain has TRBV27 and TRBJ2-7, with 13 bases matching TRBD2. The sequence was obtained from a woman aged 55-70 years in good health. The sample taken for sequencing was blood. CDR3 coding DNA: TGTGCCAGCAGCATACTAGCGGGAGGGCCCTACGAGCAGTACTTC. It codes for CASSILAGGPYEQYF.